The entry below describes one TCR beta chain. What it recognizes is unknown. 13 Jbeta primers and 60 Vbeta primers were used for the PCR. Repertoires were generated with immunoSEQ multiplex PCR, while TCRdb's copy carries only in-frame clones and drops some. Of about 190,000 clones in the sample, about four fifths were seen once. The data were taken from a study of cytomegalovirus exposure and HLA in healthy donors. Notes on the study in general: A missense variant in DCLRE1C was later tied to TCR beta V- and J-gene trimming. Presence/absence analyses assumed roughly uniform sequencing depth across donors, which may not hold.

Germline-derived CDR1 and CDR2 are MNHEY and SVGAGI. The CDR3 is 16 residues long. V lost 3 bases to trimming and J lost 0 bases, with 12 bases between them. Material for sequencing was PBMCs. The V and J genes are TRBV6-5 and TRBJ2-1, with D possibly being TRBD2 (5 bases). The TCR originated in a young woman in good health and CMV-seropositive. CDR3: CASSYRKAVSYNEQFF. The CDR3 DNA is TGTGCCAGCAGTTATAGGAAAGCGGTCTCCTACAATGAGCAGTTCTTC.